A single sample gave rise to the 29 T cell receptor beta chains below, sequenced in a study of CD8+CD57+ T cells in acquired aplastic anemia. Genomic DNA served as template for TCR beta VDJ and CDR3 profiling. MiXCR, run by TCRdb on the reads, gives a single entry per CDR3 protein. The table lists 110,000 or so distinct CDR3 sequences, 45% to 60% of them singletons. The authors sequenced patients whose flow cytometry had shown CD8+CD57+ cell expansion. Sequenced input: sorted CD4+, CD8+, or CD8+CD57+ T cells (not recorded which) from PBMCs. Receptors were obtained from a human donor with aplastic anemia.

The CDR3 here is CSARSWQGGYTF. The CDR3 nucleotides read TGCAGTGCTAGATCCTGGCAGGGGGGCTACACCTTC. The genes are TRBV20-1 and TRBJ1-2; perhaps TRBD1 as D (6 bases). Germline-derived CDR1 and CDR2 are DFQATT and SNEGSKA (reference sequence). The CDR3 has 12 residues. With 2 bases removed from V and 8 bases from J, the gap between germline ends came to 12 bases.

V is TRBV19 and J is TRBJ1-4; D remains unclear. CDR3 length: 14 residues. V was pared by 4 bases and J by 5 bases, with 11 bases between. Germline-derived CDR1 and CDR2 are LNHDA and SQIVND (reference sequence). In nucleotides, the CDR3 is TGTGCCAGTAGTAGATGGGCTGAAAATGAAAAACTGTTTTTT. Translation: CASSRWAENEKLFF. Based on the CDR3 plus reference TRBV19 and TRBJ1-4, the full variable domain is DGGITQSPKYLFRKEGQNVTLSCEQNLNHDAMYWYRQDPGQGLRLIYYSQIVNDFQKGDIAEGYSVSREKKESFPLTVTSAQKNPTAFYLCASSRWAENEKLFFGSGTQLSVL.

Details on this clonotype: Just one base apart from a much larger clone, this may be a read error. In nucleotides, the CDR3 is TGTGCCACCAGCAGAGTAAGAAACACTGAAGCTCTCTTT. Its translation: CATSRVRNTEALF. The chain links TRBV15 to TRBJ1-1; the D is unclear. From germline, CDR1 is LNHNV and CDR2 YYDKDF (reference sequence). The length of the CDR3 is 13 residues.

J is TRBJ2-1 and V is TRBV2; no definite D call. The germline V gene encodes CDR1 SNHLY and CDR2 FYNNEI. The V end was cut by 1 base, the J end by 0 bases, with 7 bases between. The CDR3 totals 15 residues. The CDR3 coding sequence is TGTGCCAGCAGTGAAGTGGGCGCCTCCTACAATGAGCAGTTCTTC. Translating gives CASSEVGASYNEQFF.

This clonotype has at least ten counts. The chain employs TRBV9 and TRBJ2-1; D call uncertain. V shed 7 bases and J shed 4 bases, with 6 bases lying between them. The CDR3 loop spans 11 amino acids. CDR1 is SGDLS and CDR2 is YYNGEE in the germline V gene. The CDR3 coding sequence is TGTGCCAGCGGCGATTACAATGAGCAGTTCTTC. Amino acids: CASGDYNEQFF.

Turning to this clonotype: A junction boundary mismatches the germline segment, possibly from a read error. The CDR3 loop reads CATSTRRPTNEELFF. The CDR3 region has the DNA TGTGCCACCAGCACGAGAAGGCCAACTAATGAAGAACTGTTTTTT. J is TRBJ1-4 and V is TRBV15, with D hard to call. CDR3 length: 15 residues. The germline V gene encodes CDR1 LNHNV and CDR2 YYDKDF (reference sequence). Looking up the rest from reference TRBV15 and TRBJ1-4 gives the full variable domain: DAMVIQNPRYQVTQFGKPVTLSCSQTLNHNVMYWYQQKSSQAPKLLFHYYDKDFNNEADTPDNFQSRRPNTSFCFLDIRSPGLGDTAMYLCATSTRRPTNEELFFGSGTQLSVL.

This clonotype came up a few times. The rearrangement links TRBV6-2 or TRBV6-3 to TRBJ2-3; possibly TRBD1 for D (6 bases). CDR3 size: 15 residues. V dropped 6 bases and J dropped 3 bases, with 16 bases sitting between them. CDR1 MNHEY and CDR2 SVGEGT come from the germline V gene. The CDR3 DNA is TGTGCCAGCAGCCAAGGACAGAGGTCTACAGATACGCAGTATTTT. It encodes CASSQGQRSTDTQYF.

About this clonotype: This may be a read error: a much more frequent sequence differs by one nucleotide. This chain links TRBV6-5 with TRBJ1-1; D unresolved. Germline assignment: CDR1 MNHEY and CDR2 SVGAGI. V shed 2 bases and J shed 4 bases, with 14 bases lying between them. The CDR3 spans 15 residues. DNA for the CDR3: TGTGCCAGCAGTTACCCGACGACGGGCCGCACTGAAGCTTTCTTT. Translation gives CASSYPTTGRTEAFF.

This clonotype was seen repeatedly, ten times or more. The chain couples TRBV10-3 to TRBJ1-1; the D is unclear. The CDR3 sequence is 13 residues long. The V end was cut by 10 bases, the J end by 1 base, with 13 bases between. Germline-derived CDR1 and CDR2 are ENHRY and SYGVKD. CDR3 nucleotides: TGTGCCACCCGCTCGGGAGCGAACACTGAAGCTTTCTTT. Its protein product is CATRSGANTEAFF.

The J gene is TRBJ2-7, the V gene TRBV12-3 or TRBV12-4; D could derive from TRBD1 or TRBD2 (5 bases each). The V gene lost 2 bases and the J gene lost 3 bases, with 14 bases spanning the gap. CDR3 length equals 15 residues. The CDR3 DNA follows: TGTGCCAGCAGTTTATTTATAGGGACGGACTACGAGCAGTACTTC. Its protein product is CASSLFIGTDYEQYF.

J is TRBJ2-7 and V is TRBV20-1, with D perhaps TRBD2 (5 bases). The V and J ends lost 6 bases and 7 bases respectively, with 16 bases between them. Germline V gene data show CDR1 as DFQATT and CDR2 as SNEGSKA (reference sequence). The CDR3 totals 12 residues. The CDR3: CSAPLGLGEQYF. CDR3 DNA: TGCAGTGCCCCGCTAGGACTGGGGGAGCAGTACTTC.

At least ten counts were recorded for this clonotype. The chain recombines TRBV28 with TRBJ1-1; D not certain. In germline, CDR1 is MDHEN, CDR2 SYDVKM. The CDR3 loop spans 12 amino acids. Trimming removed 3 bases at V and 5 bases at J, with 7 bases between. CDR3 sequence reads: CASSLDVTEAFF. For the CDR3, the DNA is TGTGCCAGCAGTTTGGACGTGACTGAAGCTTTCTTT.

There are a few counts of this clonotype. This sequence joins TRBV10-1 and TRBJ1-6, with D unclear. The CDR3 covers 13 residues. V was pared by 3 bases and J by 10 bases, with 10 bases between. CDR1 is WNHNN and CDR2 is SYGVQD in the germline V gene (reference sequence). The DNA of the CDR3 is TGCGCCAGCAGTGACGGGCCAGTCTCACCCCTCCACTTT. Protein product: CASSDGPVSPLHF.

The sample holds one count of this clonotype. The chain has TRBV20-1 and TRBJ1-1, with TRBD1 as a possible D gene (5 bases). The V end lost 3 bases, the J end lost 0 bases, and 8 bases lay between the germline ends. Germline CDR1 and CDR2: DFQATT and SNEGSKA (reference sequence). The CDR3 is 13 amino acids. Here the CDR3 reads CSARDKMNTEAFF. DNA of the CDR3: TGCAGTGCTAGGGACAAAATGAACACTGAAGCTTTCTTT.

This clonotype was counted at least ten times. The chain carries TRBV12-3 or TRBV12-4 and TRBJ1-1; D is perhaps TRBD1 (6 bases). V lost 6 bases, J lost 1 base, and 15 bases lay in between. The CDR3 consists of 15 residues. Here the CDR3 reads CASRSPRGSNTEAFF. The CDR3 DNA sequence: TGTGCCAGCAGGTCTCCCAGGGGTTCGAACACTGAAGCTTTCTTT.

This clonotype was found many times. This chain connects TRBV5-1 to TRBJ1-2; D is unresolved. Trimming left V 0 bases short and J 4 bases short, with 16 bases between. There are 16 residues in the CDR3. The germline CDR1 and CDR2 sequences are SGHRS and YFSETQ. CDR3 sequence: CASSLAELQHFYGYTF. Written as DNA, the CDR3 is TGCGCCAGCAGCTTGGCCGAGTTACAGCACTTCTATGGCTACACCTTC. The variable domain in full, with the rest retrieved from reference TRBV5-1 and TRBJ1-2, is KAGVTQTPRYLIKTRGQQVTLSCSPISGHRSVSWYQQTPGQGLQFLFEYFSETQRNKGNFPGRFSGRQFSNSRSEMNVSTLELGDSALYLCASSLAELQHFYGYTFGSGTRLTVV.

The chain joins TRBV14 to TRBJ1-6; possible D gene TRBD1, 6 bases. The CDR3 loop spans 17 amino acids. Trimming shortened V by 1 base and J by 4 bases, and 14 bases separated the two germline ends. Germline V gives CDR1 SGHDN, CDR2 FVKESK. CDR3 sequence (DNA): TGTGCCAGCAGCCAAGTCGCAGGAGGGGGATATAATTCACCCCTCCACTTT. It is translated as CASSQVAGGGYNSPLHF.

The chain carries TRBV10-3 and TRBJ2-1; 7 bases are a match to TRBD1. Germline V lookup: CDR1 ENHRY, CDR2 SYGVKD. The ends lost 6 bases at V and 7 bases at J; junction bases unmatched: 6. The CDR3 loop spans 13 amino acids. The CDR3 reads CAISEGQINEQFF. The CDR3 DNA sequence: TGTGCCATCAGCGAGGGACAGATTAATGAGCAGTTCTTC.

This rearrangement joins TRBV24-1 to TRBJ2-1; D remains ambiguous. With 10 bases removed from V and 2 bases from J, the gap between germline ends came to 17 bases. Germline CDR1 KGHDR, CDR2 SFDVKD. The CDR3 loop spans 15 amino acids. The CDR3 is CATSPAESPYNEQFF. CDR3 DNA sequence: TGTGCCACGAGTCCTGCCGAGAGCCCCTACAATGAGCAGTTCTTC.

The chain carries TRBV19 and TRBJ1-6; 8 bases map to TRBD1. The germline CDR1 and CDR2 sequences are LNHDA and SQIVND (reference sequence). V was pared by 3 bases and J by 9 bases, with 10 bases of the junction left unmatched. The CDR3 consists of 16 residues. CDR3 region: CASSIRDRPFGSPLHF. CDR3 bases: TGTGCCAGTAGTATTCGGGACAGGCCTTTTGGTTCACCCCTCCACTTT.

The chain employs TRBV9 and TRBJ1-1; D is unclear. The V end lost 0 bases, the J end lost 4 bases, and 10 bases lay between the germline ends. Germline V gene data show CDR1 as SGDLS and CDR2 as YYNGEE. The CDR3 covers 14 residues. The CDR3 protein is CASSVGGVRTEAFF. Here the CDR3 DNA reads TGTGCCAGCAGCGTAGGCGGGGTACGCACTGAAGCTTTCTTT.

A note on this clonotype: No conserved phenylalanine or tryptophan is present at the end of the CDR3, so a read error is the likely explanation. The chain couples TRBV2 to TRBJ1-1; D perhaps matches TRBD1 (6 bases). The CDR3 is made up of 12 amino acids. The germline V gene has CDR1 SNHLY and CDR2 FYNNEI. The V and J ends lost 6 bases and 10 bases respectively, with 15 bases between them. The CDR3 DNA follows: TGTGCCAGCAGGGACAGATCCCTGGGAGCTTTCTTG. This gives the protein CASRDRSLGAFL.

V usage is TRBV20-1 and J usage is TRBJ1-6; 10 bases agree with TRBD1. In germline, CDR1 is DFQATT, CDR2 SNEGSKA (reference sequence). V dropped 6 bases and J dropped 13; count of bases not matched to a gene: 6. The CDR3 totals 12 residues. DNA of the CDR3: TGCAGTGCCACCGACAGGGGGCATCCCCTCCACTTT. It translates to CSATDRGHPLHF.

This chain joins TRBV19 and TRBJ1-2; D not certain. Germline CDR1 LNHDA, CDR2 SQIVND (reference sequence). Trimming took 2 bases from V and 8 from J, leaving 15 bases between them. The CDR3 is 14 amino acids. The CDR3 region has the DNA TGTGCCAGTAGTATAACGACCCCCTTGACCGGCTACACCTTC. Translated: CASSITTPLTGYTF.

In its sample, this clonotype was seen many times. This chain joins TRBV7-9 and TRBJ2-7; weak D call: TRBD1 (6 bases). The length of the CDR3 is 16 residues. The germline V gene has CDR1 SEHNR and CDR2 FQNEAQ (reference sequence). Trimming cost V 5 bases and J 2 bases, with 19 bases left between them. As DNA, the CDR3 is TGTGCCAGCAGCAATTCGACCGGGACACGGGCCTACGAGCAGTACTTC. As protein: CASSNSTGTRAYEQYF.

This clonotype was picked up many times. The rearrangement uses TRBV29-1 and TRBJ2-1; perhaps TRBD2 as D (6 bases). This CDR3 has 12 residues. Germline CDR1 is SQVTM and CDR2 is ANQGSEA. V lost 6 bases and J 5 bases, leaving 11 bases between the germline ends. This CDR3 is CSVPLANNEQFF. CDR3 DNA: TGCAGCGTCCCCCTAGCGAACAATGAGCAGTTCTTC.

The rearrangement uses TRBV27 and TRBJ2-7; D possibly matches TRBD1 or TRBD2 (5 bases each). Germline loops: CDR1 MNHEY, CDR2 SMNVEV (reference sequence). V gave up 7 bases and J gave up 8 bases, with 15 bases separating them. This CDR3 contains 12 residues. The CDR3 reads CASTTGTEKQYF. CDR3 coding DNA: TGTGCCAGCACCACCGGGACCGAGAAGCAGTACTTC.

This chain joins TRBV2 and TRBJ1-1; D may be TRBD1 (5 bases). The CDR3 runs to 14 residues. The germline V gene encodes CDR1 SNHLY and CDR2 FYNNEI. Trimming removed 5 bases from V and 0 bases from J, with 10 bases in between. The CDR3 coding sequence is TGTGCCAGCAGTTTAAGGGACTTGAACACTGAAGCTTTCTTT. Its translation is CASSLRDLNTEAFF.

This clonotype was picked up a small number of times. V is TRBV6-1 and J is TRBJ1-2; D call uncertain. The CDR3 extends over 13 amino acids. The germline V gene has CDR1 MNHNS and CDR2 SASEGT. V lost 6 bases, J lost 1 base, and 9 bases lay in between. The CDR3 nucleotides are TGTGCCAGCAGGCTCCGAGATAACTATGGCTACACCTTC. This sequence encodes CASRLRDNYGYTF.